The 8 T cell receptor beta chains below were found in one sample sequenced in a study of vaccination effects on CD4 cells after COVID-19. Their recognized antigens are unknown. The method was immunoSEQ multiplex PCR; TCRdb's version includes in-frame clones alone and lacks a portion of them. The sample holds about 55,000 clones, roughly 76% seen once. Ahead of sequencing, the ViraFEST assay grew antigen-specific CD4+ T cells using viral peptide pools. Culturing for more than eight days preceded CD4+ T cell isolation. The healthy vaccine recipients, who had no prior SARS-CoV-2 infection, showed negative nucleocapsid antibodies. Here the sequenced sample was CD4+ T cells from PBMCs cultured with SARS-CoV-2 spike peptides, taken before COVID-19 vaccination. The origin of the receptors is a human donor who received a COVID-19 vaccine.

For the CDR3, the DNA is TGCAGCGTTGAAGAAGCGCCCGAAGCTTTCTTT. Protein product: CSVEEAPEAFF. The chain recombines TRBV29-1 with TRBJ1-1; no reliable D call. Looked up from germline, CDR1 is SQVTM and CDR2 is ANQGSEA. V was shortened by 0 bases and J by 8 bases, with 7 bases between the two germline ends. This CDR3 comprises 11 residues.

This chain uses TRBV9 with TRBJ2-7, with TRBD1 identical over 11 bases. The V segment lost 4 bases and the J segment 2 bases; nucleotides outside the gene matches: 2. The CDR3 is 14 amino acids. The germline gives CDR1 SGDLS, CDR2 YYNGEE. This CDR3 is CASSPDRGPYEQYF. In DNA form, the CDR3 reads TGTGCCAGCAGCCCGGACAGGGGGCCCTACGAGCAGTACTTC.

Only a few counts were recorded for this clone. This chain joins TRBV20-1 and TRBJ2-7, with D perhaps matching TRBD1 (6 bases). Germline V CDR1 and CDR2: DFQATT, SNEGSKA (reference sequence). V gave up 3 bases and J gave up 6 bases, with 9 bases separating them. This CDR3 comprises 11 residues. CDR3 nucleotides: TGCAGTGCTAGCCAAGGGGGCGAGCAGTACTTC. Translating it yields CSASQGGEQYF.

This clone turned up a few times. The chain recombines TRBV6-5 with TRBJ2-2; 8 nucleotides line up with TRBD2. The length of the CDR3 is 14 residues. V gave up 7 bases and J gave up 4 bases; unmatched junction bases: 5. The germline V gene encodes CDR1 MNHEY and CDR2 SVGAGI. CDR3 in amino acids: CASTREGPTGELFF. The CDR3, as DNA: TGTGCCAGCACCCGGGAGGGCCCCACCGGGGAGCTGTTTTTT.

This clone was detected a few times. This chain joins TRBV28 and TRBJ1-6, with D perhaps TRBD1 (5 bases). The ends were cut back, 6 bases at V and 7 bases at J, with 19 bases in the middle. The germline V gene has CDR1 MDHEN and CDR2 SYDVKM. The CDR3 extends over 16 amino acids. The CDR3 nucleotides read TGTGCCAGCAGAAAGACCGCCCGGCAGGGAAATTCACCCCTCCACTTT. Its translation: CASRKTARQGNSPLHF.

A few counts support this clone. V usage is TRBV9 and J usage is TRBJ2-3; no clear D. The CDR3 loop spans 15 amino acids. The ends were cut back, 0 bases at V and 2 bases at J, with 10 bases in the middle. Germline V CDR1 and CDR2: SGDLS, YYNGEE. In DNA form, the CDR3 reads TGTGCCAGCAGCGTAGTTCCCCAGCACACAGATACGCAGTATTTT. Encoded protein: CASSVVPQHTDTQYF.

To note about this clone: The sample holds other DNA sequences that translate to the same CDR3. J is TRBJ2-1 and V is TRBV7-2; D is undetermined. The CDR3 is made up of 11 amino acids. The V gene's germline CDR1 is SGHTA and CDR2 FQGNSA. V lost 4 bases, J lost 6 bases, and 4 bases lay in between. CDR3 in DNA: TGTGCCAGCAGCTCCGCCAATGAGCAGTTCTTC. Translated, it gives CASSSANEQFF. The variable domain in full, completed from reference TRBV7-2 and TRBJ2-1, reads GAGVSQSPSNKVTEKGKDVELRCDPISGHTALYWYRQSLGQGLEFLIYFQGNSAPDKSGLPSDRFSAERTGGSVSTLTIQRTQQEDSAVYLCASSSANEQFFGPGTRLTVL.

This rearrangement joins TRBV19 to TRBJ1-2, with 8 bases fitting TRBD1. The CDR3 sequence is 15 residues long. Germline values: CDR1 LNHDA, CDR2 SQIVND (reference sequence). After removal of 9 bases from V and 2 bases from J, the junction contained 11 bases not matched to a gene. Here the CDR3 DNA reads TGTGCCAGCGCCCGAACCCAGGGGGCCAACTATGGCTACACCTTC. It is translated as CASARTQGANYGYTF.